This T cell receptor beta chain was captured in a study of low-dose radiotherapy and immunotherapy resistance in tumors. Study information: Members of Cohort 1 were treated with 0.5 Gy per fraction every 2 weeks. The prescribed total PTV dose was 6.5 Gy. It was every two weeks, one day before radiation and immunotherapy, that intravenous cyclophosphamide 200 mg/m2 was given.

The CDR3 totals 16 residues. The ends were cut back, 5 bases at V and 5 bases at J, with 22 bases in the middle. Germline V lookup: CDR1 LGHDT, CDR2 YNNKEL (reference sequence). First-strand cDNA used TRAV- and TRBV-specific primers, covering alpha and beta chains. Amplification, which lasted around 18 PCR cycles, used a constant-region primer and V-primer adapter to amplify TCRs. Researchers amplified the isolated mRNA using in vitro transcription. MiXCR was run by TCRdb on the reads, yielding one entry per CDR3 protein. This table holds some 15,000 distinct CDR3 sequences, less than 55% found once. The donors' treatment consisted of nivolumab, ipilimumab, aspirin, low-dose cyclophosphamide and low-dose radiotherapy.

The clonotype comes from a human donor with advanced metastatic prostate, ovarian, gallbladder or colorectal cancer (not recorded which). This table probably holds off-target reads from a library built for another chain. This chain joins TRBV3-1 and TRBJ2-7; D may correspond to TRBD1 or TRBD2 (6 bases each). As DNA, the CDR3 is TGTGCCAGCAGCAGGGGGAGTGTTCCCGGGGGCAACGAGCAGTACTTC. This codes for CASSRGSVPGGNEQYF.